Presented here are 21 T cell receptor beta chains from one specimen sequenced in a study of CD8+ T cells in alopecia areata. Treatment described: oral pan-JAK inhibitor, 5-10 mg twice daily. Extraction of RNA preceded its reverse transcription into cDNA, which served as the sequencing template. Sequencing was performed with immunoSEQ multiplex PCR; in TCRdb, only in-frame clones are kept and a portion is missing. The sample records over 150,000 clones, approximately 56% being singletons. The material sequenced was CD4+ T cells sorted from blood, taken at week 4, from a patient treated with tofacitinib. These receptors originate from a human donor with alopecia areata.

This clone came up a few times. The chain joins TRBV29-1 to TRBJ2-5, with TRBD1 identical over 10 bases. CDR3 length: 14 residues. V was pared by 2 bases and J by 5 bases, with 5 bases of the junction left unmatched. Germline V lookup: CDR1 SQVTM, CDR2 ANQGSEA. The CDR3 loop reads CSVESDRGKETQYF. Here the CDR3 DNA reads TGCAGCGTTGAATCGGACAGGGGGAAGGAGACCCAGTACTTC.

This clone appeared a few times. The V and J genes are TRBV5-1 and TRBJ2-5, with 9 bases that match TRBD2. V dropped 0 bases and J dropped 5; count of bases not matched to a gene: 8. This CDR3 has 16 amino acids. Germline-derived CDR1 and CDR2 are SGHRS and YFSETQ. Written as DNA, the CDR3 is TGCGCCAGCAGCTTGGGGGATAGCGGGAGAAAGGAGACCCAGTACTTC. Protein sequence: CASSLGDSGRKETQYF.

Only a few counts were recorded for this clone. This rearrangement joins TRBV29-1 to TRBJ2-5, with no clear D. V was cut by 1 base and J by 5 bases, with 8 bases left in between. The CDR3 spans 12 residues. Germline-derived CDR1 and CDR2 are SQVTM and ANQGSEA. The CDR3 protein is CSVEVTRETQYF. In DNA, the CDR3 is TGCAGCGTTGAAGTAACACGGGAGACCCAGTACTTC.

This clone came up a few times. J is TRBJ2-1 and V is TRBV2, with D hard to call. The CDR3 runs to 13 residues. V was cut by 7 bases and J by 0 bases, with 7 bases left in between. The germline V gene encodes CDR1 SNHLY and CDR2 FYNNEI. The CDR3 coding sequence is TGTGCCAGCAATCCGAGCTCCTACAATGAGCAGTTCTTC. The encoded protein is CASNPSSYNEQFF.

The chain joins TRBV15 to TRBJ2-3; tentatively, D is TRBD1 or TRBD2 (5 bases each). Trimming shortened V by 1 base and J by 7 bases, and 9 bases separated the two germline ends. CDR1 and CDR2 (germline): LNHNV, YYDKDF (reference sequence). This CDR3 spans 13 amino acids. In DNA, the CDR3 is TGTGCCACCAGCAGAGGTGGGGGATATACGCAGTATTTT. It encodes CATSRGGGYTQYF.

J is TRBJ2-1 and V is TRBV29-1, with 11 bases identical to TRBD2. J was trimmed by 7 bases and V by 7 bases; bases with no gene match: 9. Germline lookup yields CDR1 SQVTM and CDR2 ANQGSEA. The CDR3 is 14 residues long. The CDR3 spells CSGLLAGAGNEQFF. The DNA of the CDR3 is TGCAGCGGCCTACTAGCGGGAGCGGGTAATGAGCAGTTCTTC.

About this clone: The same CDR3 can be traced to other DNA sequences in this sample. The chain joins TRBV29-1 to TRBJ2-5, with unresolved D. Trimming shortened V by 7 bases and J by 4 bases, and 4 bases separated the two germline ends. Germline V CDR1 and CDR2: SQVTM, ANQGSEA. The length of the CDR3 is 9 residues. CDR3 region: CSAGETQYF. The DNA of the CDR3 is TGCAGCGCGGGAGAGACCCAGTACTTC.

The V gene is TRBV27, the J gene TRBJ1-5; 7 nucleotides match TRBD1. J gave up 5 bases and V 9 bases, and 16 bases lay outside the gene matches. Germline-derived CDR1 and CDR2 are MNHEY and SMNVEV (reference sequence). CDR3 length: 16 amino acids. The CDR3 sequence is CARLPGQRRAHQPQHF. The CDR3 coding sequence is TGTGCCAGGCTACCGGGACAGAGGAGGGCTCATCAGCCCCAGCATTTT.

The chain carries TRBV2 and TRBJ2-6; 8 nucleotides line up with TRBD2. CDR3 size: 17 residues. J was trimmed by 1 base and V by 4 bases; bases with no gene match: 6. CDR1 SNHLY and CDR2 FYNNEI come from the germline V gene. CDR3 loop: CASSASGLWSGANVLTF. DNA of the CDR3: TGTGCCAGCAGTGCTAGCGGGCTATGGTCTGGGGCCAACGTCCTGACTTTC.

The genes are TRBV30 and TRBJ1-5; D might be TRBD1 (5 bases). Trimming removed 5 bases from V and 6 bases from J, with 14 bases in between. The CDR3 totals 13 residues. Germline V gene sequence: CDR1 GTSNPN, CDR2 SVGIG (reference sequence). This CDR3 reads CAWGGKGSQPQHF. In DNA, the CDR3 is TGTGCCTGGGGGGGGAAGGGCAGTCAGCCCCAGCATTTT.

The J gene is TRBJ1-2, the V gene TRBV29-1, with D uncertain. Germline CDR1 is SQVTM and CDR2 is ANQGSEA. The CDR3 spans 13 residues. The V end was cut by 4 bases, the J end by 0 bases, with 9 bases between. The CDR3 region is CSVAATANYGYTF. In DNA, the CDR3 is TGCAGCGTTGCGGCAACCGCTAACTATGGCTACACCTTC.

The genes are TRBV30 and TRBJ2-7; D is unclear. Trimming removed 5 bases at V and 2 bases at J, with 16 bases between. The CDR3 sequence is 14 residues long. The germline V gene encodes CDR1 GTSNPN and CDR2 SVGIG (reference sequence). CDR3 in amino acids: CAWVGSFRPYEQYF. The CDR3 nucleotides are TGTGCCTGGGTGGGGTCCTTTCGGCCCTACGAGCAGTACTTC.

The chain couples TRBV30 to TRBJ2-2; D is possibly TRBD2 (5 bases). The length of the CDR3 is 14 residues. Germline V gives CDR1 GTSNPN, CDR2 SVGIG (reference sequence). The ends were cut back, 8 bases at V and 0 bases at J, with 13 bases in the middle. The CDR3 is CATTRGTNTGELFF. The DNA for the CDR3 is TGTGCCACTACTAGAGGCACGAACACCGGGGAGCTGTTTTTT. Variable domain in full (rest from reference TRBV30 and TRBJ2-2): SQTIHQWPATLVQPVGSPLSLECTVEGTSNPNLYWYRQAAGRGLQLLFYSVGIGQISSEVPQNLSASRPQDRQFILSSKKLLLSDSGFYLCATTRGTNTGELFFGEGSRLTVL.

There are a few counts of this clone. The chain couples TRBV4-1 to TRBJ2-7; D remains unclear. V was clipped by 3 bases and J by 6 bases, with 9 bases between them. This CDR3 is 12 amino acids long. Germline V gene sequence: CDR1 MGHRA, CDR2 YSYEKL. The DNA for the CDR3 is TGCGCCAGCAGCCAGGAGATCGGCGAGCAGTACTTC. Amino acids: CASSQEIGEQYF.

The sample holds a few counts of this clone. This chain links TRBV7-2 with TRBJ1-5, with no clear D. Germline values: CDR1 SGHTA, CDR2 FQGNSA. V was trimmed by 5 bases and J by 2 bases, leaving 7 bases between them. The CDR3 has 13 residues. CDR3 sequence (DNA): TGTGCCAGCAGCCAACACGGCAATCAGCCCCAGCATTTT. Its protein product is CASSQHGNQPQHF.

This chain joins TRBV7-3 and TRBJ1-1, with D maybe TRBD1 (5 bases). Trimming cost V 4 bases and J 7 bases, with 16 bases left between them. The V gene's germline CDR1 is SGHTA and CDR2 FQGTGA. CDR3 length: 14 residues. CDR3 region: CASSSSRDTGEAFF. The CDR3 DNA is TGTGCCAGCAGCTCCAGCAGGGATACTGGTGAAGCTTTCTTT. Full variable domain (remainder filled in from reference TRBV7-3 and TRBJ1-1): GAGVSQTPSNKVTEKGKYVELRCDPISGHTALYWYRQSLGQGPEFLIYFQGTGAADDSGLPNDRFFAVRPEGSVSTLKIQRTERGDSAVYLCASSSSRDTGEAFFGQGTRLTVV.

The chain recombines TRBV19 with TRBJ2-2, with a tentative D call TRBD1 (5 bases). V was pared by 6 bases and J by 4 bases, with 9 bases between. Germline V CDR1 and CDR2: LNHDA, SQIVND (reference sequence). This CDR3 contains 13 residues. The CDR3 protein is CASSQQVTGELFF. CDR3 coding DNA: TGTGCCAGTAGCCAACAGGTCACCGGGGAGCTGTTTTTT.

The rearrangement links TRBV25-1 to TRBJ2-5; TRBD1 matches at 7 bases. Trimming took 1 base from V and 4 from J; bases not matched to a gene: 9. Germline assignment: CDR1 MGHDK and CDR2 SYGVNS. The CDR3 runs to 16 residues. CDR3 coding DNA: TGTGCCAGCAGTGAATTAGGGACAGCTAAGCTAGAGACCCAGTACTTC. It yields the protein CASSELGTAKLETQYF. The whole variable domain, filled in from reference TRBV25-1 and TRBJ2-5, reads EADIYQTPRYLVIGTGKKITLECSQTMGHDKMYWYQQDPGMELHLIHYSYGVNSTEKGDLSSESTVSRIRTEHFPLTLESARPSHTSQYLCASSELGTAKLETQYFGPGTRLLVL.

This clone was seen more than once but under ten times. Here the CDR3 DNA reads TGCGCCAGCAGCCAAGAAGGACACTCCCGCTTTCTCTACGAGCAGTACTTC. It codes for CASSQEGHSRFLYEQYF. The chain joins TRBV4-1 to TRBJ2-7; a weak D match, TRBD1 (5 bases). Germline CDR1 reads MGHRA; CDR2 reads YSYEKL. The CDR3 has 17 residues. Between the trimmed V and J ends, which lost 0 bases and 3 bases, there was a span of 18 bases.

J is TRBJ2-2 and V is TRBV5-1, with D tentatively TRBD2 (5 bases). This CDR3 comprises 15 residues. Trimming pared 4 bases from V and 7 bases from J, leaving 17 bases between. Germline V gives CDR1 SGHRS, CDR2 YFSETQ. This CDR3 reads CASSGHLRRNGELFF. The CDR3 bases are TGCGCCAGCAGCGGCCACCTTCGGAGGAACGGGGAGCTGTTTTTT. Full variable domain (missing parts from reference TRBV5-1 and TRBJ2-2): KAGVTQTPRYLIKTRGQQVTLSCSPISGHRSVSWYQQTPGQGLQFLFEYFSETQRNKGNFPGRFSGRQFSNSRSEMNVSTLELGDSALYLCASSGHLRRNGELFFGEGSRLTVL.

The CDR3 DNA follows: TGCGCCAGCAGCCGGACAGGAGGAGACTCCTACGAGCAGTACTTC. Translated, it gives CASSRTGGDSYEQYF. The gene calls are TRBV5-1 and TRBJ2-7, with 7 nucleotides matching TRBD1. Unmatched junction bases numbered 7, after V lost 4 bases and J lost 0 bases. Per the germline V gene, CDR1 is SGHRS and CDR2 is YFSETQ. This CDR3 has 15 residues.